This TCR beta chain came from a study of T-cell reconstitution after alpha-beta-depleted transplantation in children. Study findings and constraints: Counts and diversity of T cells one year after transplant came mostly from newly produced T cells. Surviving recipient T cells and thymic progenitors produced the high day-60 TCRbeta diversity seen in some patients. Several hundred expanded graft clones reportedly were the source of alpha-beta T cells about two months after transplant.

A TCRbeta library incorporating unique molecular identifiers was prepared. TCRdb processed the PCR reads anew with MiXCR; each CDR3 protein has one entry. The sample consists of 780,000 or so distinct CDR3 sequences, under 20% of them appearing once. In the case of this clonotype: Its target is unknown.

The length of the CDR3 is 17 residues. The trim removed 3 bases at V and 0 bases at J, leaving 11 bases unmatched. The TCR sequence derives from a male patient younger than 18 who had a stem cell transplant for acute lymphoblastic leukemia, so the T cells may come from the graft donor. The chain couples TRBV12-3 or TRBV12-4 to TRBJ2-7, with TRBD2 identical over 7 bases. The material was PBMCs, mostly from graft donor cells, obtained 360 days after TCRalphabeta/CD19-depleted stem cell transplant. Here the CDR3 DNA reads TGTGCCAGCAGTTTCGAGGTCCGGCGGGAGTTCTCCTACGAGCAGTACTTC. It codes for CASSFEVRREFSYEQYF.